The 23 T cell receptor beta chains in this list originate from one sample, sequenced in a study of blood T cells in healthy people across ages. Using a J-beta primer mix together with a sample-barcoded 5' primer, a second PCR was run for roughly 6 to 12 cycles. TCRdb analysed the 5' RACE reads with MiXCR anew, one entry per CDR3 protein. The sample includes hundreds of thousands of distinct CDR3 sequences, around 24% of them seen just once. These data also formed part of another study, on T cells of mothers and their children.

The sample comprised blood. The receptors shown here come from a boy aged 5-17 years in good health.

This clonotype was observed a few times. The genes are TRBV7-8 and TRBJ2-5, with D possibly TRBD2 on 6 matching bases. Gene TRBJ2-1 matches the end of the DNA better, so the J call may be wrong. Germline V gene lookup returns CDR1 SGHVS and CDR2 FQNEAQ. CDR3 size: 15 residues. The chain's CDR3 is CASTSTGTPYNEQFF. DNA of the CDR3: TGTGCCAGCACCTCTACCGGGACTCCCTACAATGAGCAGTTCTTC.

This clonotype has at least ten counts. The V gene is TRBV20-1, the J gene TRBJ2-4; tentatively, D is TRBD1 (6 bases). This CDR3 comprises 13 residues. Germline V gene data show CDR1 as DFQATT and CDR2 as SNEGSKA (reference sequence). Here the CDR3 DNA reads TGCAGCTGGGAACCGACAGGCAAAAACATTCAGTACTTC. It codes for CSWEPTGKNIQYF.

This clonotype has more than one count but fewer than ten. The CDR3 coding sequence is TGTGCCAGCAGCACTCCTACTAGCGGGGGGGTCCAAGAGACCCAGTACTTC. Translation: CASSTPTSGGVQETQYF. The V and J genes are TRBV7-6 and TRBJ2-7; TRBD2 matches at 13 bases. Judging by the DNA end, TRBJ2-5 fits better; the J call may be wrong. The CDR3 has 17 residues. The germline gives CDR1 SGHVS, CDR2 FNYEAQ.

This chain joins TRBV10-3 and TRBJ2-3, with D unclear. The CDR3 has 15 amino acids. Trimming removed 8 bases from V and 0 bases from J, with 15 bases in between. The germline V gene has CDR1 ENHRY and CDR2 SYGVKD. Here the CDR3 reads CAIQDTASSTDTQYF. The CDR3 DNA sequence: TGTGCCATCCAGGATACAGCCTCTAGCACAGATACGCAGTATTTT.

This sequence joins TRBV28 and TRBJ1-4; D unresolved. Germline V gene sequence: CDR1 MDHEN, CDR2 SYDVKM. The CDR3 runs to 15 residues. V dropped 5 bases and J dropped 5 bases, with 15 bases sitting between them. The CDR3 bases are TGTGCCAGCAGTAACCTAGCCCAATCAAATGAAAAACTGTTTTTT. Residues: CASSNLAQSNEKLFF.

The CDR3 DNA is TGTGCCAGCAGCTTGGGGGTGGGGAAGTATCAGCCCCAGCATTTT. Translated, it gives CASSLGVGKYQPQHF. This chain links TRBV5-7 with TRBJ1-5; D gene ambiguous. TRBV5-7 is labeled an ORF, and its function is uncertain. This CDR3 has 15 amino acids. The germline V and J ends were trimmed by 0 bases and 5 bases, with 12 bases remaining between them.

The CDR3 DNA follows: TGTGCCAGCAGCAGGGAGGGACAGAGCTACGAGCAGTACTTC. Translating it yields CASSREGQSYEQYF. The rearrangement links TRBV27 to TRBJ2-7; perhaps D is TRBD1 or TRBD2 (7 bases each). Per the germline V gene, CDR1 is MNHEY and CDR2 is SMNVEV (reference sequence). The V and J ends lost 6 bases and 3 bases respectively, with 15 bases between them. The CDR3 contains 14 residues.

This clonotype was counted between two and nine times. The CDR3 nucleotides read TGTGCTAGTGGTTTGTTTGGGGACAGGGGGAAAGAGACCCAGTACTTC. Translation: CASGLFGDRGKETQYF. The gene calls are TRBV12-5 and TRBJ2-5; 11 nucleotides align to TRBD1. This CDR3 is built from 16 residues. Unmatched junction bases numbered 5, after V lost 2 bases and J lost 3 bases. Germline-derived CDR1 and CDR2 are LGHNT and FRNRAP.

In this sample, this clonotype turned up a few times. The rearrangement links TRBV5-6 to TRBJ1-1; D ambiguous. The CDR3 is made up of 11 amino acids. V was pared by 0 bases and J by 10 bases, with 7 bases between. Germline V lookup: CDR1 SGHDT, CDR2 YYEEEE. The CDR3 bases are TGTGCCAGCAGCTTGGACGGTTTAGCTTTCTTT. Translating it yields CASSLDGLAFF.

This chain links TRBV6-2 or TRBV6-3 with TRBJ1-5; no reliable D call. Trimming removed 4 bases from V and 0 bases from J, with 10 bases in between. Germline V lookup: CDR1 MNHEY, CDR2 SVGEGT. This CDR3 has 15 amino acids. CDR3 loop: CASSSYRGSNQPQHF. In nucleotides, the CDR3 is TGTGCCAGCAGTTCCTATCGGGGTAGCAATCAGCCCCAGCATTTT.

This clonotype occurred a few times. The chain recombines TRBV20-1 with TRBJ2-1, with 10 bases matching TRBD2. Germline loops: CDR1 DFQATT, CDR2 SNEGSKA (reference sequence). The length of the CDR3 is 14 residues. V was pared by 1 base and J by 6 bases, with 3 bases of the junction left unmatched. CDR3 nucleotide sequence: TGCAGTGCTAGAGGCACTAGCGGGATCAATGAGCAGTTCTTC. Its protein is CSARGTSGINEQFF.

A single count supports this clonotype. The rearrangement uses TRBV11-3 and TRBJ2-2, with 8 bases aligning to TRBD2. Per the germline V gene, CDR1 is SGHNT and CDR2 is YENEEA. V dropped 3 bases and J dropped 11; count of bases not matched to a gene: 11. The CDR3 is 15 amino acids. CDR3 coding DNA: TGTGCCAGCAGCTTTAGCGGGGCCTCCTTCGGCGAGCTGTTTTTT. Its protein is CASSFSGASFGELFF.

This clonotype is a singleton in its sample. The genes are TRBV5-1 and TRBJ2-7; 9 nucleotides line up with TRBD2. The CDR3 runs to 15 residues. V was clipped by 4 bases and J by 5 bases; unmatched bases: 10. The germline V gene encodes CDR1 SGHRS and CDR2 YFSETQ. Here the CDR3 reads CASSLFSGSSNEQYF. For the CDR3, the DNA is TGCGCCAGCAGCCTTTTTAGCGGGAGTAGCAACGAGCAGTACTTC. Full variable domain (rest looked up from reference TRBV5-1 and TRBJ2-7): KAGVTQTPRYLIKTRGQQVTLSCSPISGHRSVSWYQQTPGQGLQFLFEYFSETQRNKGNFPGRFSGRQFSNSRSEMNVSTLELGDSALYLCASSLFSGSSNEQYFGPGTRLTVT.

As regards this clonotype: Relative to the germline gene, one junction end is altered; a read error may explain this. J is TRBJ2-3 and V is TRBV7-3, with 7 bases identical to TRBD2. The CDR3 is made up of 15 amino acids. Germline V gene sequence: CDR1 SGHTA, CDR2 FQGTGA. In DNA, the CDR3 is TGTTCCAGCAGCTTGTCCCTGAGCGGGGCAGATACGCAGTATTTT. This codes for CSSSLSLSGADTQYF.

The rearrangement joins TRBV20-1 to TRBJ1-4; the match to TRBD1 covers 9 bases. Germline V lookup: CDR1 DFQATT, CDR2 SNEGSKA (reference sequence). Trimming took 2 bases from V and 8 from J; bases not matched to a gene: 9. This CDR3 comprises 15 residues. This chain's CDR3 is CSARPVQGAREKLFF. The CDR3 nucleotides are TGCAGTGCTAGACCGGTACAGGGGGCCAGGGAAAAACTGTTTTTT.

This clonotype has just a few counts. This chain joins TRBV20-1 and TRBJ2-5; D gene uncertain. Matching the DNA end better, TRBJ2-1 makes the J call doubtful. This CDR3 has 13 amino acids. CDR1 is DFQATT, CDR2 SNEGSKA, per germline (reference sequence). CDR3 residues: CSARDRNNGEQFF. CDR3 DNA sequence: TGCAGTGCTAGAGATCGGAACAACGGTGAGCAGTTCTTC.

V and J are TRBV14 and TRBJ2-5; D remains ambiguous. Deletions cut 1 base from V and 7 bases from J, with 4 bases between. The CDR3 totals 11 residues. Looked up from germline, CDR1 is SGHDN and CDR2 is FVKESK. The chain's CDR3 is CASSQVPTQYF. The CDR3 DNA follows: TGTGCCAGCAGCCAAGTCCCGACCCAGTACTTC. The full variable domain, its missing parts supplied by reference TRBV14 and TRBJ2-5, is EAGVTQFPSHSVIEKGQTVTLRCDPISGHDNLYWYRRVMGKEIKFLLHFVKESKQDESGMPNNRFLAERTGGTYSTLKVQPAELEDSGVYFCASSQVPTQYFGPGTRLLVL.

This clonotype came up a few times. The chain recombines TRBV15 with TRBJ2-1; 9 nucleotides align to TRBD2. The CDR3 length is 14 residues. J lost 2 bases, V lost 5 bases, and 1 base had no gene match. CDR1 and CDR2 (germline): LNHNV, YYDKDF (reference sequence). The CDR3 loop reads CATSLAGPYNEQFF. For the CDR3, the DNA is TGTGCCACCAGCCTAGCGGGGCCCTACAATGAGCAGTTCTTC.

The rearrangement uses TRBV12-3 or TRBV12-4 and TRBJ2-7; TRBD1 agrees at 8 bases. After removal of 5 bases from V and 1 base from J, the junction contained 13 bases not matched to a gene. This CDR3 is 17 amino acids long. Here the CDR3 DNA reads TGTGCCAGCAGTAACAGGGGACAGGTCTTGAGTTCCTACGAGCAGTACTTC. It codes for CASSNRGQVLSSYEQYF.

The chain has TRBV4-3 and TRBJ1-2; D is undetermined. This CDR3 spans 13 amino acids. Germline CDR1 is LGHNA and CDR2 is YSLEER. With 4 bases removed from V and 8 bases from J, the gap between germline ends came to 14 bases. This CDR3 reads CASSREHGRGYTF. CDR3 sequence (DNA): TGCGCCAGCAGCCGAGAGCACGGTCGGGGCTACACCTTC.

J is TRBJ2-5 and V is TRBV7-3; D is unresolved. The assigned J gene may be wrong: the sequence end matches TRBJ2-7 better. Germline loops: CDR1 SGHTA, CDR2 FQGTGA. CDR3 size: 12 residues. DNA for the CDR3: TGTGCCAGCAGCCCCGAACTGGACGAGCAGTACTTC. Translated, it gives CASSPELDEQYF.

V and J are TRBV13 and TRBJ1-2, with TRBD1 matching 8 bases. V was pared by 6 bases and J by 8 bases, with 14 bases of the junction left unmatched. The CDR3 spans 15 residues. The germline V gene encodes CDR1 PRHDT and CDR2 FYEKMQ (reference sequence). The CDR3 DNA is TGTGCCAGCAGGAAGACAGGGGCCCAGCTTGGCGGCTACACCTTC. It yields the protein CASRKTGAQLGGYTF.

The V gene is TRBV7-2, the J gene TRBJ1-4; 7 bases match TRBD1. Unmatched junction bases numbered 6, after V lost 3 bases and J lost 11 bases. Germline V gene sequence: CDR1 SGHTA, CDR2 FQGNSA. The CDR3 loop spans 13 amino acids. CDR3 sequence (DNA): TGTGCCAGCAGCTTCGAGAGGGGGCAGAAACTGTTTTTT. Translation: CASSFERGQKLFF.